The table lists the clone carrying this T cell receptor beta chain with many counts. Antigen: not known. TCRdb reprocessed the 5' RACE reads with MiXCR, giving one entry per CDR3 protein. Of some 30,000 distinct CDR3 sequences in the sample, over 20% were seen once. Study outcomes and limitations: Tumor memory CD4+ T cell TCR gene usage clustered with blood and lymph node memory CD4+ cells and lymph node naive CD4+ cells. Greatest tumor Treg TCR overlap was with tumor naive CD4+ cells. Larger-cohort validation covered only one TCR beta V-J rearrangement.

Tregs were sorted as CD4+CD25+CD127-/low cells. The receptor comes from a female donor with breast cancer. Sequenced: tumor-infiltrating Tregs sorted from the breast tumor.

Here the CDR3 DNA reads TGCAGTGCTCCACGTGGGAGCCTGGGCGAGCAGTACTTC. Amino acid sequence: CSAPRGSLGEQYF. The V call is TRBV20-1, the J call TRBJ2-7, with D possibly TRBD2 on 5 matching bases. The V gene lost 5 bases and the J gene lost 6 bases, with 17 bases spanning the gap. The CDR3 totals 13 residues. Germline-derived CDR1 and CDR2 are DFQATT and SNEGSKA (reference sequence).